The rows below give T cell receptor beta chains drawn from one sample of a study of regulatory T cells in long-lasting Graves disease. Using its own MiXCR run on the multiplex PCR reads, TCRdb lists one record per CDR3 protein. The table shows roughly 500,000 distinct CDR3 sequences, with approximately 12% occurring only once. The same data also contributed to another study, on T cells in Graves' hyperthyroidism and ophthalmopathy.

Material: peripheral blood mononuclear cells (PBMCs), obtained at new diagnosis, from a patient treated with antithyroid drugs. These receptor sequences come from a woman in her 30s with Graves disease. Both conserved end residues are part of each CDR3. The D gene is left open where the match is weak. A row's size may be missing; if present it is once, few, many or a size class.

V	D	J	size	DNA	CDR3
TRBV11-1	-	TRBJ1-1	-	TGTGCCAGCAGCGAGGGGTATCAAGGAAACACTGAAGCTTTCTTT	CASSEGYQGNTEAFF
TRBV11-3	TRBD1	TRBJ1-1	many	TGTGCCAGCAGCCAACGAAAAAGGACAGGGCATATGAACACTGAAGCTTTCTTT	CASSQRKRTGHMNTEAFF
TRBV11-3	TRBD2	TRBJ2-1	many	TGTGCCAGCAGCGGCGGGCTAGCGGGATCCTACAATGAGCAGTTCTTC	CASSGGLAGSYNEQFF
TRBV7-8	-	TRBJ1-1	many	TGTGCCAGCAGCGGAAGAAGGGTAATCAGATTCACTGAAGCTTTCTTT	CASSGRRVIRFTEAFF
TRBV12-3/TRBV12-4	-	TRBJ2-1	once	TGTGCCAGCAGCCTCCGTACACAGTTCTTC	CASSLRTQFF
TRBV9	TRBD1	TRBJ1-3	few	TGTGCCAGCAGCGTTGGGACAGGGGTGGCAAACACCATATATTTT	CASSVGTGVANTIYF
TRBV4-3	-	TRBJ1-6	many	TGCGCCAGCAGCCAAGATGGGCCAGCCGGTAATTCACCCCTCCACTTT	CASSQDGPAGNSPLHF
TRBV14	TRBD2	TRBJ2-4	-	TGTGCCAGCAGTACTAGCGGGAGTAAAAACATTCAGTACTTC	CASSTSGSKNIQYF
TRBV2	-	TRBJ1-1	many	TGTGCCAGCAGTGGAGGGTTGGGCACTGAAGCTTTCTTT	CASSGGLGTEAFF
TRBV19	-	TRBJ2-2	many	TGTGCCAGTAGTGTGAGCGCAGGGTTCAGGGGTCGAGCGGAGCTGTTTTTT	CASSVSAGFRGRAELFF
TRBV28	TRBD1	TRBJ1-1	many	TGTGCCAGCAGTTTAGGGACAGGTCGCTTAAAGGCGAACACTGAAGCTTTCTTT	CASSLGTGRLKANTEAFF
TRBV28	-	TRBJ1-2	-	TGTGCCAGCGAAACAACCTACTATGGCTACACCTTC	CASETTYYGYTF
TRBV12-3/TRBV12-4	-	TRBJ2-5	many	TGTGCCAGCAGCCCGGGGGCCCAAGAGACCCAGTACTTC	CASSPGAQETQYF
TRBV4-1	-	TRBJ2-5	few	TGCGCCAGCAGCCAAGAGGACAGACGTAAGGAGACCCAGTACTTC	CASSQEDRRKETQYF
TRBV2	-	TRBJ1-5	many	TGTGCCAGCAGTGAACGGTCCTATCAGCCCCAGCATTTT	CASSERSYQPQHF
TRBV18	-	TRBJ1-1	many	TGTGCCAGCTCACCTGGGGGCTCGAACACTGAAGCTTTCTTT	CASSPGGSNTEAFF
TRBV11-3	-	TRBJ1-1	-	TGTGCCAGCAGCTTAGACCCCCTGGGTCAGGCAACTGAAGCTTTCTTT	CASSLDPLGQATEAFF
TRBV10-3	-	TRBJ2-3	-	TGTGCCATCAGTGTTGGGGGGAGCGCAGATACGCAGTATTTT	CAISVGGSADTQYF
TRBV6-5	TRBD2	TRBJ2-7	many	TGTGCCAGCAGTTCTACCTCGGGACTAGCGGTAGGATTAGGTACGCTACGGCAGTACTTC	CASSSTSGLAVGLGTLRQYF
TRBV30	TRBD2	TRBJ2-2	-	TGTGCCTGGAGTGGGGAGGGGCCGGGAACCGGGGAGCTGTTTTTT	CAWSGEGPGTGELFF
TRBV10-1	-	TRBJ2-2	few	TGCGCCAGCAGTGAGCAGGGGCACGCCGGGGAGCTGTTTTTT	CASSEQGHAGELFF
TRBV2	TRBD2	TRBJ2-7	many	TGTGCCAGCAGAGAGATAGCGGGAGGTAGAAAGGAGCAGTACTTC	CASREIAGGRKEQYF
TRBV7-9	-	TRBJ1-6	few	TGTGCCAGCAGCTTAGCAGGGGATCTTAATTCACCCCTCCACTTT	CASSLAGDLNSPLHF
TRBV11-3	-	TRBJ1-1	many	TGTGCCAGCAGCTCGACGGGACACTTTAATGGGGAGAACACTGAAGCTTTCTTT	CASSSTGHFNGENTEAFF
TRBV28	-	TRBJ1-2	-	TGTGCCAGCAGTACCCCCGGCAGGGGCTATGGCTACACCTTC	CASSTPGRGYGYTF
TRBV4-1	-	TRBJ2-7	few	TGCGCCAGCAGCCGCACAGCGATTTCTAGCGACTCCTACGAGCAGTACTTC	CASSRTAISSDSYEQYF
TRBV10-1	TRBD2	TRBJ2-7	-	TGCGCCAGCAGTGCGACTAGCGGGAGTCTCAACGAGCAGTACTTC	CASSATSGSLNEQYF
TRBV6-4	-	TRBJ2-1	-	TGTGCCAGCAGTGACTCGAGGAGGGAGCAGTTCTTC	CASSDSRREQFF
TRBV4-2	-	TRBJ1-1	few	TGTGCCAGCAGCCATATTAAGGCCAGTTTCGATGAAGCTTTCTTT	CASSHIKASFDEAFF
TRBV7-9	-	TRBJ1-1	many	TGTGCCAGCAGCCCCGGGACGAACGCTTTCTTT	CASSPGTNAFF
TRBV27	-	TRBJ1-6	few	TGTGCCAGCAGTCCAACTCGGACAGTCCGTGCCGGTTCACCCCTCCACTTT	CASSPTRTVRAGSPLHF
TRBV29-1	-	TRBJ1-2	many	TGCAGCGTCGCCCCGAGTCATAACCATGGCTACACCTTC	CSVAPSHNHGYTF
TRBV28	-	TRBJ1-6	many	TGTGCCAGCAGCTTACCCCAGAGATTCCTTCCTTCACCCCTCCACTTT	CASSLPQRFLPSPLHF
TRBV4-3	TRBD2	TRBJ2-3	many	TGCGCCAGCAGCCAAGGCGAGCGGGAGGGCCCTAAGGATACGCAGTATTTT	CASSQGEREGPKDTQYF
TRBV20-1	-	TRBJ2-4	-	TGCAGTGCTATTAGACAGGACCAAAACATTCAGTACTTC	CSAIRQDQNIQYF
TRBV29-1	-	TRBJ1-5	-	TGCAGCGTTGAAGCGGGGGGCAATCAGCCCAAGCATTTT	CSVEAGGNQPKHF
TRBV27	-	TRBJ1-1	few	TGTGCCAGCAGTTTCACCCGGGGGGCGAACACTGAAGCTTTCTTT	CASSFTRGANTEAFF
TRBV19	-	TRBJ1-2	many	TGTGCCAGTAGTATGGGCTCAGGGGATGGCTACACCTTC	CASSMGSGDGYTF
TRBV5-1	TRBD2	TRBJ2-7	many	TGCGCCAGCAGCGCGCGCTTGATAGGCGGGAGTGTTCACGAGCAGTACTTC	CASSARLIGGSVHEQYF
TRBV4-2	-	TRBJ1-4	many	TGTGCCAGCAGCCAGAGCCAAGGGCAGCTTAATGAAAAACTGTTTTTT	CASSQSQGQLNEKLFF
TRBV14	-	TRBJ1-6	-	TGTGCCAGCAGCCCCTGGTCTGATTCACCCCTCCACTTT	CASSPWSDSPLHF
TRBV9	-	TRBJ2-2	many	TGTGCCAGCAGCGTAGTTGGGGTACCCGGGGAGCTGTTTTTT	CASSVVGVPGELFF
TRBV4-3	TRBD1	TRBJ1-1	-	TGCGCCAGCAGCCAAGATGAGGGCAGGGGGTACCCGATCGCTGGTGGGAACACTGAAGCTTTCTTT	CASSQDEGRGYPIAGGNTEAFF
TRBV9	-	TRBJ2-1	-	TGTGCCAGCAGCCCCGTAGGCGAGACTCCGACCAATGAGCAGTTCTTC	CASSPVGETPTNEQFF
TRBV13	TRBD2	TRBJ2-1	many	TGTGCCAGCAGCGAACTAGCGTCCAGCTCCTACAATGAGCAGTTCTTC	CASSELASSSYNEQFF